This TCR beta chain was observed in a study of T-cell reconstitution after alpha-beta-depleted transplantation in children. General study findings and limits: Several patients had high TCRbeta diversity at day 60; it came from surviving recipient T cells and thymic progenitors. Several hundred expanded graft clones reportedly were the source of alpha-beta T cells about two months after transplant. T-cell numbers and diversity, one year after transplant, stemmed largely from T cells that were newly produced.

The table lists this clonotype with many counts. No antigen is known for it. This sample's TCRbeta library carried unique molecular identifier barcodes. From the PCR reads, TCRdb called clonotypes with MiXCR, one entry per CDR3 protein. The sample gives about 280,000 distinct CDR3 sequences, 9.5% to 13% of which show up once; around 22% is in the top ten. V lost 3 bases, J lost 5 bases, and 7 bases stayed unmatched. The CDR3 is made up of 17 amino acids. CDR1 SEHNR and CDR2 FQNEAQ come from the germline V gene (reference sequence). Sequencing used peripheral blood, obtained 180 days after TCRalphabeta/CD19-depleted stem cell transplant. This chain uses TRBV7-9 with TRBJ2-1; 13 bases match TRBD2. The TCR sequence derives from a male patient aged 2 to 10 who had a stem cell transplant for chronic granulomatous disease, so the T cells may come from the graft donor. The CDR3 reads CASSFRGGLAGNNEQFF. In DNA, the CDR3 is TGTGCCAGCAGCTTTCGTGGGGGACTAGCGGGGAACAATGAGCAGTTCTTC. Full variable domain (missing parts from reference TRBV7-9 and TRBJ2-1): DTGVSQNPRHKITKRGQNVTFRCDPISEHNRLYWYRQTLGQGPEFLTYFQNEAQLEKSRLLSDRFSAERPKGSFSTLEIQRTEQGDSAMYLCASSFRGGLAGNNEQFFGPGTRLTVL.